This T cell receptor (beta chain) was observed in a study of T cell responses to AZD1222 COVID-19 vaccine. Across the study: Pooled together were second doses at about 4 or about 12 weeks. Study results and limitations: White British ancestry dominated among donors, who included more females, and clonal diversity was possibly underestimated. Vaccine-related CD4 TCRs covered spike, predominating at 160-218 and 743-854.

A word on this clone: The antigen remains unidentified.

The CDR3 has 15 residues. The germline V and J ends were trimmed by 2 bases and 3 bases, with 14 bases remaining between them. CDR1 and CDR2 (germline): SGHTA, FQGTGA. The protocol was immunoSEQ multiplex PCR, while the TCRdb copy is restricted to in-frame clones and leaves out a portion. The data contain 98,000 or so clones, over 75% of them seen just once; the ten biggest clones take up around 20%. The J gene is TRBJ2-7, the V gene TRBV7-3; tentatively, D is TRBD2 (5 bases). The source is an adult in good health. Sample: peripheral blood, taken on day 0 of AZD1222 vaccination. The CDR3 protein is CASSLEFGVNYEQYF. Written as DNA, the CDR3 is TGTGCCAGCAGCTTAGAGTTCGGGGTGAACTACGAGCAGTACTTC.